These T cell receptor beta chains were read from a single sample in a study of T-cell reconstitution after alpha-beta-depleted transplantation in children. A single record per CDR3 protein comes from TCRdb applying MiXCR to the PCR reads. The sample lists 230,000 or so distinct CDR3 sequences, 9.7% seen once, with over 4.5% in the top ten. The specimen comprised PBMCs from the stem cell graft donor, sampled from the stem cell graft. The receptors here all came from a human donor who donated a stem cell graft to a child with SCID. CDR3s include the opening cysteine and the closing phenylalanine or tryptophan. A D gene is named only where the DNA matches it firmly. Rows may omit the clone size; those that give it use once, few, many or a size class.

D	size	V	J	DNA	CDR3
TRBD2	many	TRBV6-1	TRBJ2-7	TGTGCCAGCAGATCACTAGCGGGGGTAACCTACGAGCAGTACTTC	CASRSLAGVTYEQYF
-	many	TRBV20-1	TRBJ1-5	TGCAGTGCTAGAGGGTGGGGTAGGGATCAGCCCCAGCATTTT	CSARGWGRDQPQHF
TRBD1	once	TRBV5-1	TRBJ2-1	TGCGCCAGCAGCTTACCGGGACAGGGGTCCAATGAGCAGTTCTTC	CASSLPGQGSNEQFF
TRBD1	many	TRBV12-3/TRBV12-4	TRBJ2-7	TGTGCCAGCGCCCCCGGGACAGGGTTATACGAGCAGTACTTC	CASAPGTGLYEQYF
-	many	TRBV20-1	TRBJ1-1	TGCAGTGCTAGGGCCCCCAGGTGGACTGAAGCTTTCTTT	CSARAPRWTEAFF
-	many	TRBV5-1	TRBJ1-2	TGCGCCAGCAGCCAAAGCACCGTGTATGGCTACACCTTC	CASSQSTVYGYTF
-	many	TRBV5-1	TRBJ2-2	TGCGCCAGCAGTGGGCCCAACACCGGGGAGCTGTTTTTT	CASSGPNTGELFF
TRBD2	many	TRBV4-1	TRBJ2-2	TGCGCCAGCAGCCAACAACCGGGACTAGCGAATACCGGGGAGCTGTTTTTT	CASSQQPGLANTGELFF
-	many	TRBV9	TRBJ1-5	TGTGCCAGCAGCGTAGGTCCCCTCGGCCAGCCCCAGCATTTT	CASSVGPLGQPQHF
-	many	TRBV5-1	TRBJ1-6	TGCGCCAGCAGCTTGGCCGGGACGTCCAGATCACCCCTCCACTTT	CASSLAGTSRSPLHF
-	many	TRBV5-1	TRBJ2-2	TGCGCCAGCAGGGTAGATAACACCGGGGAGCTGTTTTTT	CASRVDNTGELFF
-	many	TRBV7-3	TRBJ1-2	TGTGCCAGCAGCTTAAAAGGAGGGTATGGCTACACCTTC	CASSLKGGYGYTF
-	-	TRBV20-1	TRBJ2-3	TGCAGTGCGCAGACCGGTTCCGCAGAGACGCAGTATTTT	CSAQTGSAETQYF
-	-	TRBV18	TRBJ1-2	TGTGCCAGCTCACCACCGTCGGGGAGGGACTATGGCTACACCTTC	CASSPPSGRDYGYTF
-	many	TRBV27	TRBJ2-1	TGTGCCAGCAGTCATTCCGGGACACCCGATGAGCAGTTCTTC	CASSHSGTPDEQFF
-	few	TRBV30	TRBJ1-1	TGTGCCTGGAGTGGGACAGTGCCCACTGAAGCTTTCTTT	CAWSGTVPTEAFF
-	many	TRBV20-1	TRBJ1-1	TGCAGTGCTAGAGATTACCGGGGACGCGGGGACACTGAAGCTTTCTTT	CSARDYRGRGDTEAFF
-	few	TRBV29-1	TRBJ2-3	TGCAGCGTTGGGGGGAGTAGCCGGGCAGATACGCAGTATTTT	CSVGGSSRADTQYF
-	-	TRBV4-1	TRBJ1-2	TGCGCCAGCAGCCGCGCCGGGCACCCGTCGGGAGACTATGGCTACACCTTC	CASSRAGHPSGDYGYTF
-	many	TRBV5-6	TRBJ1-5	TGTGCCAGCAGCTTGTGGGACGGGGGTTTGCAGCCCCAGCATTTT	CASSLWDGGLQPQHF
TRBD1	many	TRBV12-3/TRBV12-4	TRBJ1-2	TGTGCCAGCAGACCCGGGACAGGGGATGGCTACACCTTC	CASRPGTGDGYTF
TRBD2	many	TRBV6-5	TRBJ2-7	TGTGCCACACGCCGGACTAGCGGGGTATACGAGCAGTACTTC	CATRRTSGVYEQYF
-	many	TRBV12-3/TRBV12-4	TRBJ2-1	TGTGCCAGCAGTTTTGGGGGGGCTTTGAATGAGCAGTTCTTC	CASSFGGALNEQFF
-	many	TRBV6-2/TRBV6-3	TRBJ1-5	TGTGCCAGCAGTTCTCAGGGGAGCAATCAGCCCCAGCATTTT	CASSSQGSNQPQHF
-	many	TRBV20-1	TRBJ1-1	TGCAGTGCTGGGAAAAAAACTGAAGCTTTCTTT	CSAGKKTEAFF
TRBD1	many	TRBV12-3/TRBV12-4	TRBJ2-2	TGTGCCAGCAGCCTGGGGACAGGGGGATACGGGGAGCTGTTTTTT	CASSLGTGGYGELFF
-	many	TRBV6-1	TRBJ1-2	TGTGCCAGCAGTCAGACCGGGACCTCTTTAGATGGCTACACCTTC	CASSQTGTSLDGYTF
-	-	TRBV5-1	TRBJ2-7	TGCGCCAGCAGCTTGCGTTCGATTGGGACGGAGGCCTCCTACGAGCAATACTTC	CASSLRSIGTEASYEQYF
-	many	TRBV5-1	TRBJ2-3	TGCGCCAGCAGCTTCGAGGGGGGTTCCACAGATACGCAGTATTTT	CASSFEGGSTDTQYF
TRBD1	many	TRBV20-1	TRBJ1-1	TGCAGTGCTAGAGGGCGGACAGGGAGGAATCGGGCTGAAGCTTTCTTT	CSARGRTGRNRAEAFF
TRBD1	many	TRBV5-1	TRBJ2-7	TGCGCCAGCAGAACCGAGGGGGCCTACGACTTC	CASRTEGAYDF
-	many	TRBV7-9	TRBJ2-7	TGTGCCAGCAGCTTAACGGGCCCACCGGGTCGGTACTTC	CASSLTGPPGRYF
-	many	TRBV7-2	TRBJ2-7	TGTGCCAGCAGCTTAAATAGCGGCGAGCAGTACTTC	CASSLNSGEQYF
TRBD1	many	TRBV13	TRBJ1-2	TGTGCCAGCAGCAAGACGAGACAGGGGTTCCGTAACTATGGCTACACCTTC	CASSKTRQGFRNYGYTF
TRBD1	many	TRBV20-1	TRBJ1-1	TGCAGTGCTATTGGCGAAACCAGGGGGCGCAGGGGAACTGAAGCTTTCTTT	CSAIGETRGRRGTEAFF
TRBD1	few	TRBV7-9	TRBJ2-6	TGTGCCAGCAGCCAACAGGGGTCTGGGGCCAACGTCCTGACTTTC	CASSQQGSGANVLTF
-	few	TRBV5-1	TRBJ1-5	TGCGCCAGCAGCTGGGGGCCAGGGACCGGCAATCAGCCCCAGCATTTT	CASSWGPGTGNQPQHF
-	many	TRBV7-9	TRBJ2-1	TGTGCCAGCAGCTTAGCGATGGCAGGGGACAATGAGCAGTTCTTC	CASSLAMAGDNEQFF
-	many	TRBV28	TRBJ1-6	TGTGCCAGCAGTCTACTTAATAATTCACCCCTCCACTTT	CASSLLNNSPLHF
-	many	TRBV10-3	TRBJ2-7	TGTGCCATCAGAGCCCGGGACGGAACCTACGAGCAGTACTTC	CAIRARDGTYEQYF
TRBD1	many	TRBV6-2/TRBV6-3	TRBJ1-5	TGTGCCAGCAGCTTTAGACAGGGAAGCCAGCCCCAGCATTTT	CASSFRQGSQPQHF
TRBD1	-	TRBV10-3	TRBJ1-1	TGTGCCATCAACGAGAGGACAGGGGACATTGGCACTGAAGCTTTCTTT	CAINERTGDIGTEAFF
TRBD2	many	TRBV4-1	TRBJ2-3	TGCGCCAGCAGCCAAGTAGGGACTAGCGGGTCTAGCACAGATACGCAGTATTTT	CASSQVGTSGSSTDTQYF
-	many	TRBV7-9	TRBJ2-2	TGTGCCAGCAGCTTAGACCCCGGGGAGCTGTTTTTT	CASSLDPGELFF